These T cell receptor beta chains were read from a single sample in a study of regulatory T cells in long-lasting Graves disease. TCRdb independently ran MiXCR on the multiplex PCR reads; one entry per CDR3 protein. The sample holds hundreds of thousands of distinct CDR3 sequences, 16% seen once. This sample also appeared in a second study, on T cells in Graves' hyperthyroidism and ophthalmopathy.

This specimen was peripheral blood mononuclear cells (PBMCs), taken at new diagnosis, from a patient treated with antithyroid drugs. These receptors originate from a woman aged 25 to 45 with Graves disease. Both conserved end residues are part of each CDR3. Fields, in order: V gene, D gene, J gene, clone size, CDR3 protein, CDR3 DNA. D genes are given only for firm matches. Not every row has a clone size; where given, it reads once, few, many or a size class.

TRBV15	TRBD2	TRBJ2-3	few	CATSRRLAGGGTDTQYF	TGTGCCACCAGCAGGAGGCTAGCGGGAGGAGGTACAGATACGCAGTATTTT
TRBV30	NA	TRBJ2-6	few	CAWSPTSWGSGANVLTF	TGTGCCTGGAGTCCCACCTCCTGGGGCTCTGGGGCCAACGTCCTGACTTTC
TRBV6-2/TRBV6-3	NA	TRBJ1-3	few	CASSYGRENTIYF	TGTGCCAGCAGTTACGGGAGAGAAAACACCATATATTTT
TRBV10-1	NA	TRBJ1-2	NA	CASSAKGGFVVGYGYTF	TGCGCCAGCAGTGCTAAAGGCGGATTTGTCGTCGGCTATGGCTACACCTTC
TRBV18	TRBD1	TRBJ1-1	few	CASSPLRTGAGAFF	TGTGCCAGCTCACCATTGAGGACAGGGGCGGGAGCTTTCTTT
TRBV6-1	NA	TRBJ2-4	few	CASNNPLQENIQYF	TGTGCCAGCAACAATCCCCTACAGGAAAACATTCAGTACTTC
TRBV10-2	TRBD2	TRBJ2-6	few	CASDGLAGGASGANVLTF	TGCGCCAGCGACGGACTAGCGGGAGGGGCCTCTGGGGCCAACGTCCTGACTTTC
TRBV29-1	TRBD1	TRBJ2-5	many	CSGRQGPGETQYF	TGCAGCGGCCGACAGGGGCCGGGAGAGACCCAGTACTTC
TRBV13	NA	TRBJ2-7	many	CASSTSGSYEQYF	TGCGCCAGCAGCACCTCAGGGAGCTACGAGCAGTACTTC
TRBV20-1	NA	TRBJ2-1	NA	CSADLFVNEQFF	TGCAGTGCTGACCTTTTTGTGAATGAGCAGTTCTTC
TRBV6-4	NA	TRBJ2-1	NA	CASSDAGPSDEQFF	TGTGCCAGCAGTGACGCGGGACCATCGGATGAGCAGTTCTTC
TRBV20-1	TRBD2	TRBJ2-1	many	CSARDLQTSGEQFF	TGCAGTGCTAGAGATCTCCAGACTAGCGGTGAGCAGTTCTTC
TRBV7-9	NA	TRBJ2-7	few	CASSGSPVTAYEQYF	TGTGCCAGCAGCGGGAGCCCGGTGACGGCTTACGAGCAGTACTTC
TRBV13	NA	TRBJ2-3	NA	CASSFYTDTQYF	TGTGCCAGCAGTTTCTACACAGATACGCAGTATTTT
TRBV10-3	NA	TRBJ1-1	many	CAISEGGHGTEAFF	TGTGCCATCAGTGAGGGGGGCCATGGCACTGAAGCTTTCTTT
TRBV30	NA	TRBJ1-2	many	CAWNLGRVDYGYTF	TGTGCCTGGAATCTTGGCAGGGTGGACTATGGCTACACCTTC
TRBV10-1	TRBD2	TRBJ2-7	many	CASSESYGRGPYEQYF	TGCGCCAGCAGTGAGTCGTATGGGAGGGGTCCCTACGAGCAGTACTTC
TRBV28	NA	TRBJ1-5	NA	CASSLVGSNQHQHF	TGTGCCAGCAGTTTAGTTGGTAGCAATCAGCACCAACATTTT
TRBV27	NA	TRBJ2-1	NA	CASSLVAVPGEQFF	TGTGCCAGCAGTTTAGTAGCCGTGCCAGGGGAGCAGTTCTTC
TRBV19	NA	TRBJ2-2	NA	CASRDSPTGELFF	TGTGCCAGTAGAGACTCACCCACCGGGGAGCTGTTTTTT
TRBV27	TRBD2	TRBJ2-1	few	CASNMQGLASNEQFF	TGTGCCAGCAATATGCAGGGACTAGCATCCAATGAGCAGTTCTTC
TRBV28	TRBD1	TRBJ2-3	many	CASSFGQGMSTDTQYF	TGTGCCAGCAGTTTTGGACAGGGAATGAGCACAGATACGCAGTATTTT
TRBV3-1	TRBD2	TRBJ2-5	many	CASSRRSGGEQETQYF	TGTGCCAGCAGCCGAAGGAGCGGGGGAGAGCAAGAGACCCAGTACTTC
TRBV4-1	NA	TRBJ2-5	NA	CASSRQTQETQYF	TGCGCCAGCAGCCGACAGACGCAAGAGACCCAGTACTTC
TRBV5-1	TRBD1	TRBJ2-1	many	CASSLRDRGRSEQFF	TGCGCCAGCAGCCTCCGGGACAGGGGGCGCAGTGAGCAGTTCTTC
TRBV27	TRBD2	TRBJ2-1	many	CASSLWSSGNNEQFF	TGTGCCAGCAGTTTATGGTCTAGCGGGAACAATGAGCAGTTCTTC
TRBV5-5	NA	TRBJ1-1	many	CASSLPDTLNTEAFF	TGTGCCAGCAGCTTGCCGGACACCCTTAACACTGAAGCTTTCTTT
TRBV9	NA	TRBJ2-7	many	CASSVSAGNEQYF	TGTGCCAGCAGCGTATCGGCAGGGAACGAGCAGTACTTC
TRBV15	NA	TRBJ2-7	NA	CATSRTAWAQGFGDEQYF	TGTGCCACCAGCAGAACTGCATGGGCACAGGGTTTTGGCGACGAGCAGTACTTC
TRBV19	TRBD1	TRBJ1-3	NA	CASSPGQFGNTIYF	TGTGCCAGTAGCCCGGGACAGTTCGGAAACACCATATATTTT
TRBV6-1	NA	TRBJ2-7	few	CAAQSSGSYEQYF	TGTGCCGCCCAATCTTCAGGATCCTACGAGCAGTACTTC
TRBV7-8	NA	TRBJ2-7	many	CASSLGQGGTLREQYF	TGTGCCAGCAGCCTTGGACAGGGAGGGACCCTGAGAGAGCAGTACTTC
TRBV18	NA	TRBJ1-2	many	CASSPNQGNYGYTF	TGTGCCAGCTCACCAAACCAGGGAAACTATGGCTACACCTTC